This T cell receptor beta chain was identified during a study of early T cells in non-severe SARS-CoV-2 infection. The overall study: The authors sequenced bulk RNA from unsorted whole blood, leaving chains unpaired. Broader study findings: VDJdb-based annotation leaned toward anti-spike CD8 responses and missed private and CD4 specificities.

This clonotype was seen more than once but under ten times. As yet, its antigen is unknown. Researchers tagged individual cDNA molecules with unique molecular identifiers. One entry per CDR3 protein, called by TCRdb with MiXCR from the 5' RACE reads. The sample has 70,000 to 85,000 distinct CDR3 sequences, 10% to 15% seen once. The CDR3 extends over 16 amino acids. Germline V CDR1 and CDR2: MNHEY, SVGEGT. V lost 6 bases, J lost 2 bases, and 9 bases stayed unmatched. This TCR came from an adult who was a healthcare worker with PCR-confirmed SARS-CoV-2 infection or an uninfected control (not recorded which). The donor label of this sample is uncertain. This rearrangement joins TRBV6-2 or TRBV6-3 to TRBJ2-1; 8 bases fit TRBD2. The sample consisted of whole blood, taken at baseline. CDR3 loop: CASSPWGREAYNEQFF. CDR3 in DNA: TGTGCCAGCAGCCCCTGGGGGCGGGAGGCCTACAATGAGCAGTTCTTC.